The 25 T cell receptor beta chains presented below share a single source sample, sequenced in a study of early T cells in non-severe SARS-CoV-2 infection. TCRdb fed the 5' RACE reads into MiXCR, producing one record per CDR3 protein. The sample holds 65,000 to 70,000 distinct CDR3 sequences; 9% to 15% are singletons and the top ten take approximately 1.6%. The sample was whole blood. The receptor set was obtained from an adult who was a healthcare worker with PCR-confirmed SARS-CoV-2 infection or an uninfected control (not recorded which).

This clonotype was picked up a small number of times. The V call is TRBV12-3 or TRBV12-4, the J call TRBJ2-5, with a weak D call TRBD2 (6 bases). The length of the CDR3 is 14 residues. V lost 3 bases and J lost 9, with 17 bases in between. CDR3 DNA sequence: TGTGCCAGCAGTTTCGGCAGCGGCTCGGGGGCCCAGTACTTC. This sequence encodes CASSFGSGSGAQYF.

The chain combines TRBV14 with TRBJ2-6, with 8 positions matching TRBD2. V gave up 1 base and J gave up 0 bases; unmatched junction bases: 8. This CDR3 comprises 19 residues. The germline V gene encodes CDR1 SGHDN and CDR2 FVKESK. DNA for the CDR3: TGTGCCAGCAGCCAAGCTGGCCCAGCGGGGGCCTCTGGGGCCAACGTCCTGACTTTC. Encoded protein: CASSQAGPAGASGANVLTF.

This clonotype was counted ten times or more. This chain connects TRBV20-1 to TRBJ2-3; a weak D match, TRBD1 (5 bases). The CDR3 totals 14 residues. The ends were cut back, 5 bases at V and 0 bases at J, with 12 bases in the middle. Looked up from germline, CDR1 is DFQATT and CDR2 is SNEGSKA (reference sequence). CDR3 bases: TGCAGTGCTCCGGACATCTCTAGCACAGATACGCAGTATTTT. Protein sequence: CSAPDISSTDTQYF.

The CDR3 loop reads CASSLRQPTDTQYF. The CDR3 region has the DNA TGCGCCAGCAGCTTGCGACAGCCCACAGATACGCAGTATTTT. This sequence joins TRBV5-1 and TRBJ2-3; D possibly corresponds to TRBD1 (5 bases). V gave up 1 base and J gave up 2 bases, with 8 bases separating them. Germline CDR1 SGHRS, CDR2 YFSETQ. The CDR3 length is 14 residues.

Concerning this clonotype: A much larger clone differs by one base, so this may be a read error. This sequence joins TRBV20-1 and TRBJ2-6, with D unresolved. Germline assignment: CDR1 DFQATT and CDR2 SNEGSKA (reference sequence). The CDR3 covers 14 residues. This chain's CDR3 is CSAPPGSGTNVLTF. The CDR3 region has the DNA TGCAGTGCTCCACCGGGCTCTGGGACCAACGTCCTGACTTTC.

This clonotype was detected only a few times. The chain combines TRBV11-2 with TRBJ2-1, with a possible D match to TRBD2 (5 bases). Germline V gene data show CDR1 as SGHAT and CDR2 as FQNNGV. The CDR3 consists of 16 residues. The V and J ends lost 5 bases and 7 bases respectively, with 21 bases between them. The CDR3 region has the DNA TGTGCCAGCAGCGCCGCCGCCGGGCTAGCTGGGAATGAGCAGTTCTTC. Translation gives CASSAAAGLAGNEQFF.

V usage is TRBV20-1 and J usage is TRBJ1-2, with 7 bases fitting TRBD1. The germline gives CDR1 DFQATT, CDR2 SNEGSKA (reference sequence). Trimming took 3 bases from V and 0 from J; bases not matched to a gene: 10. The CDR3 is made up of 16 amino acids. The CDR3 DNA reads as TGCAGTGCTAGGGAGACAGGGAGTTGGGCTAACTATGGCTACACCTTC. Protein sequence: CSARETGSWANYGYTF.

This clonotype has more than one count but fewer than ten. The chain links TRBV7-9 to TRBJ2-3; 13 positions match TRBD2. Germline values: CDR1 SEHNR, CDR2 FQNEAQ (reference sequence). The V and J ends lost 2 bases and 4 bases, in that order; junction bases with no gene match: 0. CDR3 size: 15 residues. The CDR3 is CASSLTSGGADTQYF. The CDR3 nucleotides are TGTGCCAGCAGCTTAACTAGCGGGGGGGCAGATACGCAGTATTTT.

This clonotype was detected a few times. This rearrangement joins TRBV4-3 to TRBJ2-7; weak D call: TRBD1 (5 bases). Germline V CDR1 and CDR2: LGHNA, YSLEER. The CDR3 loop spans 15 amino acids. The V and J ends lost 0 bases and 2 bases respectively, with 11 bases between them. This CDR3 is CASSQDRARAYEQYF. CDR3 bases: TGCGCCAGCAGCCAAGACAGGGCCAGAGCCTACGAGCAGTACTTC.

The V gene is TRBV7-2, the J gene TRBJ2-5, with D perhaps matching TRBD2 (6 bases). The V gene's germline CDR1 is SGHTA and CDR2 FQGNSA. V gave up 0 bases and J gave up 1 base, with 15 bases separating them. The CDR3 totals 17 residues. The CDR3 loop is CASSLAAASETQETQYF. For the CDR3, the DNA is TGTGCCAGCAGCTTAGCAGCCGCTAGCGAAACCCAAGAGACCCAGTACTTC.

The chain links TRBV27 to TRBJ2-1; D unclear. CDR1 MNHEY and CDR2 SMNVEV come from the germline V gene (reference sequence). Trimming cost V 11 bases and J 4 bases, with 9 bases left between them. This CDR3 has 11 amino acids. Here the CDR3 DNA reads TGTGCCTCGGCCCGATACAATGAGCAGTTCTTC. As protein: CASARYNEQFF.

This chain uses TRBV9 with TRBJ1-1; a weak D match, TRBD1 (5 bases). The CDR3 has 14 residues. Looked up from germline, CDR1 is SGDLS and CDR2 is YYNGEE. Trimming took off 4 bases at V and 5 bases at J, with 15 bases between the two ends. CDR3 region: CASSPVGAWTEAFF. The CDR3 nucleotides are TGTGCCAGCAGCCCTGTAGGGGCGTGGACTGAAGCTTTCTTT.

The chain links TRBV6-1 to TRBJ1-3; D not resolved. The CDR3 runs to 15 residues. Germline loops: CDR1 MNHNS, CDR2 SASEGT. V lost 0 bases to trimming and J lost 4 bases, with 10 bases between them. The CDR3: CASSEAEAGGNTIYF. The CDR3 coding sequence is TGTGCCAGCAGTGAAGCAGAAGCGGGAGGAAACACCATATATTTT.

The CDR3 sequence: CSARDPTLTGENTIYF. The CDR3 bases are TGCAGTGCTAGAGATCCCACGTTAACGGGGGAAAACACCATATATTTT. J is TRBJ1-3 and V is TRBV20-1; D perhaps matches TRBD1 (5 bases). V lost 0 bases and J 6 bases, leaving 18 bases between the germline ends. This CDR3 comprises 16 residues. Germline assignment: CDR1 DFQATT and CDR2 SNEGSKA (reference sequence).

The CDR3 here is CASSIDGSREQYF. The CDR3 DNA is TGTGCCAGTAGTATAGATGGGAGTCGCGAGCAGTACTTC. This chain joins TRBV19 and TRBJ2-7; D may be TRBD2 (5 bases). Between the trimmed V and J ends, which lost 0 bases and 6 bases, there was a span of 9 bases. CDR3 length equals 13 residues. The V gene's germline CDR1 is LNHDA and CDR2 SQIVND (reference sequence).

The genes are TRBV18 and TRBJ1-2; 9 bases match TRBD1. This CDR3 has 15 residues. The ends lost 1 base at V and 7 bases at J; junction bases unmatched: 7. The germline V gene has CDR1 KGHSH and CDR2 LQKENI. The CDR3, as DNA: TGTGCCAGCTCACCACAAGGACAGGGGACGGCTGGCTACACCTTC. Translation gives CASSPQGQGTAGYTF.

This clonotype has a handful of counts. This rearrangement joins TRBV5-1 to TRBJ2-3; D is tentatively TRBD1 or TRBD2 (5 bases each). Trimming left V 4 bases short and J 0 bases short, with 15 bases between. In germline, CDR1 is SGHRS, CDR2 YFSETQ. The CDR3 runs to 16 residues. This CDR3 reads CASSLIPGTSTDTQYF. CDR3 bases: TGCGCCAGCAGCCTGATACCCGGGACGAGCACAGATACGCAGTATTTT. The full variable domain, with the rest looked up from reference TRBV5-1 and TRBJ2-3, is KAGVTQTPRYLIKTRGQQVTLSCSPISGHRSVSWYQQTPGQGLQFLFEYFSETQRNKGNFPGRFSGRQFSNSRSEMNVSTLELGDSALYLCASSLIPGTSTDTQYFGPGTRLTVL.

A note on this clonotype: A much larger clone differs from this one at a single base, so this may be a read error. The rearrangement uses TRBV5-8 and TRBJ2-1; tentatively, D is TRBD2 (6 bases). With 4 bases removed from V and 4 bases from J, the gap between germline ends came to 15 bases. The length of the CDR3 is 15 residues. The germline CDR1 and CDR2 sequences are SGHTS and YDEGEE. The CDR3 loop reads CASSMGLAVYNEQFF. CDR3 nucleotide sequence: TGTGCCAGCAGCATGGGCTTAGCGGTTTACAATGAGCAGTTCTTC.

This clonotype was counted ten times or more. The chain employs TRBV4-3 and TRBJ1-3; TRBD1 matches at 7 bases. The trim removed 4 bases at V and 8 bases at J, leaving 8 bases unmatched. Germline-derived CDR1 and CDR2 are LGHNA and YSLEER. The CDR3 sequence is 14 residues long. The CDR3 sequence: CASSPTTGRHTIYF. In nucleotides, the CDR3 is TGCGCCAGCAGCCCCACGACAGGGAGGCACACCATATATTTT.

The chain uses TRBV2 and TRBJ2-2; D perhaps matches TRBD1 (6 bases). Germline V lookup: CDR1 SNHLY, CDR2 FYNNEI. V dropped 4 bases and J dropped 4 bases, with 13 bases sitting between them. The CDR3 runs to 15 residues. For the CDR3, the DNA is TGTGCCAGCAGTGTCGGCAGGGGCCTCACCGGGGAGCTGTTTTTT. Its translation: CASSVGRGLTGELFF.

This clonotype was seen many times. The chain couples TRBV20-1 to TRBJ1-3, with 7 positions matching TRBD1. Germline CDR1 and CDR2: DFQATT and SNEGSKA (reference sequence). The CDR3 is made up of 15 amino acids. The V segment lost 0 bases and the J segment 5 bases; nucleotides outside the gene matches: 7. CDR3 in DNA: TGCAGTGCTAGAGAGGCAGGGGGTATCAGAAACACCATATATTTT. Translated: CSAREAGGIRNTIYF.

J is TRBJ2-7 and V is TRBV3-1; unclear D gene. Trimming removed 3 bases from V and 0 bases from J, with 6 bases in between. The CDR3 covers 13 residues. Germline assignment: CDR1 LGHDT and CDR2 YNNKEL (reference sequence). The CDR3 nucleotides read TGTGCCAGCAGCCATGTCTACTCCTACGAGCAGTACTTC. It specifies CASSHVYSYEQYF.

This clonotype showed up just a few times. This chain links TRBV11-2 with TRBJ2-7; D uncertain. The CDR3 is 13 residues long. V lost 1 base and J 4 bases, leaving 8 bases between the germline ends. Germline V CDR1 and CDR2: SGHAT, FQNNGV. CDR3 protein: CASSLGISYEQYF. The DNA for the CDR3 is TGTGCCAGCAGCTTAGGCATTAGTTACGAGCAGTACTTC.

This clonotype showed up many times. The CDR3 region has the DNA TGTGCCAGCTCACCTTGGGTGGCCGATAGCAATCAGCCCCAGCATTTT. Amino acids: CASSPWVADSNQPQHF. J is TRBJ1-5 and V is TRBV18; no reliable D call. This CDR3 comprises 16 residues. Trimming pared 3 bases from V and 0 bases from J, leaving 12 bases between. Germline V gives CDR1 KGHSH, CDR2 LQKENI.

V is TRBV7-6 and J is TRBJ1-1; TRBD1 is a possible D gene (6 bases). Germline-derived CDR1 and CDR2 are SGHVS and FNYEAQ. The CDR3 runs to 15 residues. Trimming stripped 1 base from V and 2 bases from J, with 11 bases between. DNA of the CDR3: TGTGCCAGCAGCTTAGGGACAGCGAGAAACACTGAAGCTTTCTTT. Its translation is CASSLGTARNTEAFF.